This TCR beta chain stems from a study of graft-versus-host responses after intestinal transplantation. Notes on this clone: Its antigen remains unidentified.

The assay was immunoSEQ multiplex PCR, and TCRdb's table has in-frame clones only and misses some. This sample carries approximately 110,000 clones, around nine tenths of them seen once, and the ten largest clones take 0.2% to 0.25%. Findings of the study overall: GvH clones detected in recipient marrow included some appearing first in ileum or blood.

The germline V gene encodes CDR1 MGHRA and CDR2 YSYEKL. V was clipped by 0 bases and J by 5 bases; unmatched bases: 13. This CDR3 is 19 amino acids long. This clonotype was sampled from a human donor who was the organ donor for an intestinal transplant. Source: unstimulated CD4+ T cells sorted from spleen or lymph node cells, taken before transplant. V is TRBV4-1 and J is TRBJ2-1, with 10 bases that match TRBD2. The CDR3 DNA sequence: TGCGCCAGCAGCCAAGATAGTCCTAAGCGGGAGGGCCGAAACAATGAGCAGTTCTTC. Its protein is CASSQDSPKREGRNNEQFF.